One and the same sample provided the 22 T cell receptor beta chains below, sequenced in a study of blood T cells in healthy people across ages (dated by TCRdb to the mid-2010s). To prepare the library, 5' RACE was applied. TCRdb lists the instrument as Illumina HiSeq 2500. The second PCR ran for about 7 to 11 cycles and used a J-beta primer mix along with a sample-barcoded 5' primer. TCRdb redid the processing of the public reads, applying fastp at Q25 and MiXCR, and retained in-frame beta chains. Each entry is one CDR3 protein sequence, shown with its most common DNA and genes. In all, the sample holds approximately 810,000 distinct CDR3 sequences, and 36% of those were seen once. The ten top clones hold over 10% of the sample. The specimen was blood. The receptor source for this set is a man aged 18 to 30 in good health.

This clonotype was counted a few times. Its ends do not fully match the called genes, so a read error is possible. This sequence joins TRBV7-9 and TRBJ1-1; TRBD1 is a possible D gene (5 bases). The length of the CDR3 is 12 residues. The germline V gene encodes CDR1 SEHNR and CDR2 FQNEAQ (reference sequence). CDR3 nucleotide sequence: TGTGCCGGCAGCGACCGACAGACTGAAGCTTTCTTT. Translated: CAGSDRQTEAFF.

This clonotype has at least ten counts. This CDR3 is CSATRSRNQETQYF. CDR3 coding DNA: TGCAGTGCCACCCGAAGTCGGAACCAAGAGACCCAGTACTTC. The V call is TRBV20-1, the J call TRBJ2-5; D unclear. The CDR3 runs to 14 residues. The germline V and J ends were trimmed by 6 bases and 0 bases, with 14 bases remaining between them. Germline loops: CDR1 DFQATT, CDR2 SNEGSKA (reference sequence).

The chain is built from TRBV11-2 and TRBJ2-2; the match to TRBD1 covers 7 bases. Germline values: CDR1 SGHAT, CDR2 FQNNGV. There are 12 residues in the CDR3. With 8 bases clipped from V and 4 bases from J, the junction kept 1 base outside the gene matches. The CDR3 sequence is CASEGATGELFF. The CDR3 nucleotides are TGTGCCAGCGAGGGGGCCACCGGGGAGCTGTTTTTT. Based on the CDR3 plus reference TRBV11-2 and TRBJ2-2, the full variable domain is EAGVAQSPRYKIIEKRQSVAFWCNPISGHATLYWYQQILGQGPKLLIQFQNNGVVDDSQLPKDRFSAERLKGVDSTLKIQPAKLEDSAVYLCASEGATGELFFGEGSRLTVL.

This clonotype was recorded many times. The genes are TRBV12-3 or TRBV12-4 and TRBJ1-2; tentative D call: TRBD1 (6 bases). Trimming left V 6 bases short and J 4 bases short, with 12 bases between. This CDR3 contains 13 residues. CDR3 loop: CASSGTGTYGYTF. The CDR3 DNA reads TGTGCCAGCAGCGGTACAGGGACCTATGGCTACACCTTC.

The chain employs TRBV12-3 or TRBV12-4 and TRBJ2-7; the D gene is possibly TRBD2 (5 bases). Trimming removed 6 bases at V and 9 bases at J, with 15 bases between. The CDR3 contains 12 residues. This CDR3 is CASSDPPEVQYF. CDR3 DNA: TGTGCCAGCAGCGACCCCCCGGAGGTGCAGTACTTC.

This clonotype was detected a few times. The chain has TRBV18 and TRBJ2-7; TRBD1 matches 9 bases. The better agreement between TRBJ2-4 and the DNA end casts doubt on the J call. Germline V gene sequence: CDR1 KGHSH, CDR2 LQKENI. CDR3 size: 15 residues. CDR3 in amino acids: CASSPGDRVANIQYF. As DNA, the CDR3 is TGTGCCAGCTCACCAGGGGACAGGGTAGCAAACATTCAGTACTTC.

The V and J genes are TRBV29-1 and TRBJ2-5; 8 nucleotides align to TRBD2. Germline values: CDR1 SQVTM, CDR2 ANQGSEA. V trimming: 6 bases; J trimming: 5 bases; junction bases outside the gene matches: 11. There are 14 residues in the CDR3. CDR3 in DNA: TGCAGCGTCAAAAGCGGGGGCCTCCGGGAGACCCAGTACTTC. Its protein product is CSVKSGGLRETQYF.

The chain employs TRBV6-2 or TRBV6-3 and TRBJ1-5; perhaps TRBD1 as D (6 bases). The CDR3 covers 15 residues. Trimming left V 7 bases short and J 4 bases short, with 17 bases between. Germline CDR1 and CDR2: MNHEY and SVGEGT. CDR3 in DNA: TGTGCCAGCACATCCCAGGGGCGGGGGAATCAGCCCCAGCATTTT. This translates into CASTSQGRGNQPQHF.

The J gene is TRBJ2-7, the V gene TRBV15; possibly TRBD1 for D (7 bases). This CDR3 has 15 residues. Trimming stripped 7 bases from V and 7 bases from J, with 23 bases between. From germline, CDR1 is LNHNV and CDR2 YYDKDF (reference sequence). CDR3 sequence reads: CATTTTGTLPDEQYF. CDR3 sequence (DNA): TGTGCCACCACCACGACAGGGACTCTTCCCGATGAGCAGTACTTC.

This clonotype has a handful of counts. The junction does not match germline at one end; this may be a read error. The chain employs TRBV10-3 and TRBJ1-2; 9 nucleotides agree with TRBD1. This CDR3 has 13 residues. Per germline, CDR1 ENHRY and CDR2 SYGVKD. As DNA, the CDR3 is TGTGCCGTCAGTGAGGGACAGGGTTCTGGCTACACCTTC. It specifies CAVSEGQGSGYTF.

The chain recombines TRBV6-5 with TRBJ2-7, with D perhaps TRBD1 (6 bases). The CDR3 sequence is 15 residues long. V was shortened by 6 bases and J by 2 bases, with 17 bases between the two germline ends. From germline, CDR1 is MNHEY and CDR2 SVGAGI. The DNA of the CDR3 is TGTGCCAGCAGCCTAAAACAGGGTCCGACCTACGAGCAGTACTTC. Residues: CASSLKQGPTYEQYF.

This chain links TRBV7-2 with TRBJ2-5, with a tentative D call TRBD2 (5 bases). V lost 0 bases and J 11 bases, leaving 19 bases between the germline ends. Per the germline V gene, CDR1 is SGHTA and CDR2 is FQGNSA. There are 15 residues in the CDR3. This chain's CDR3 is CASSLALGRWDEQYF. The DNA for the CDR3 is TGTGCCAGCAGCTTAGCTTTAGGGAGATGGGATGAGCAGTACTTC.

The rearrangement uses TRBV4-1 and TRBJ2-7; 13 nucleotides match TRBD2. After removal of 0 bases from V and 7 bases from J, the junction contained 12 bases not matched to a gene. This CDR3 contains 18 residues. Germline values: CDR1 MGHRA, CDR2 YSYEKL. CDR3 sequence: CASSQDRLAGGLDNEQYF. The CDR3, as DNA: TGCGCCAGCAGCCAAGATCGACTAGCGGGGGGTCTTGACAATGAGCAGTACTTC.

The chain is built from TRBV20-1 and TRBJ2-1; a weak D match, TRBD1 (5 bases). Trimming removed 6 bases at V and 12 bases at J, with 21 bases between. The CDR3 is 13 amino acids. CDR1 and CDR2 (germline): DFQATT, SNEGSKA (reference sequence). This CDR3 is CSAMVGRAFGQFF. The CDR3 bases are TGCAGTGCCATGGTTGGCAGGGCATTTGGGCAGTTCTTC.

This clonotype was picked up many times. The rearrangement links TRBV12-3 or TRBV12-4 to TRBJ1-5, with D unresolved. This CDR3 has 16 residues. V dropped 6 bases and J dropped 1 base, with 16 bases sitting between them. The CDR3 bases are TGTGCCAGCAGCTCCATAGAGGGCAGAAGCAATCAGCCCCAGCATTTT. It codes for CASSSIEGRSNQPQHF.

V usage is TRBV12-3 or TRBV12-4 and J usage is TRBJ1-4, with D perhaps matching TRBD1 (5 bases). The CDR3 is 16 residues long. The V end lost 5 bases, the J end lost 9 bases, and 22 bases lay between the germline ends. The CDR3 DNA sequence: TGTGCCAGCAGTACATCCGAGGGGTTTTCTTGGAAAAAACTGTTTTTT. It yields the protein CASSTSEGFSWKKLFF.

A few counts support this clonotype. The rearrangement uses TRBV7-2 and TRBJ2-3; the match to TRBD1 covers 7 bases. The CDR3 contains 15 residues. In germline, CDR1 is SGHTA, CDR2 FQGNSA. With 6 bases clipped from V and 0 bases from J, the junction kept 6 bases outside the gene matches. The CDR3, as DNA: TGTGCCAGCAGGAAACGGACAGGTAGCACAGATACGCAGTATTTT. This sequence encodes CASRKRTGSTDTQYF.

V usage is TRBV4-3 and J usage is TRBJ2-2; the D is unclear. This CDR3 spans 14 amino acids. Trimming took 0 bases from V and 6 from J, leaving 8 bases between them. Germline loops: CDR1 LGHNA, CDR2 YSLEER. CDR3 amino acids: CASSQDPVPGELFF. CDR3 in DNA: TGCGCCAGCAGCCAAGATCCAGTCCCCGGGGAGCTGTTTTTT.

The rearrangement joins TRBV6-5 to TRBJ2-1; perhaps D is TRBD1 or TRBD2 (5 bases each). This CDR3 has 15 amino acids. V lost 5 bases to trimming and J lost 6 bases, with 17 bases between them. Germline loops: CDR1 MNHEY, CDR2 SVGAGI. The CDR3 sequence: CASSLYSGTGNEQFF. The DNA of the CDR3 is TGTGCCAGCAGTCTATACTCCGGGACCGGCAATGAGCAGTTCTTC.

Turning to this clonotype: Given a much more abundant clone one base away, this may be a read error. V is TRBV12-3 or TRBV12-4 and J is TRBJ1-4, with D maybe TRBD1 (6 bases). CDR3 length: 13 residues. The V gene lost 7 bases and the J gene lost 3 bases, with 9 bases spanning the gap. This chain's CDR3 is CASNRTANEKLFF. Here the CDR3 DNA reads TGTGCCAGCAACCGGACAGCTAATGAAAAACTGTTTTTT.

The chain carries TRBV12-3 or TRBV12-4 and TRBJ2-3, with a tentative D call TRBD1 (5 bases). The CDR3 has 14 residues. V lost 6 bases and J 6 bases, leaving 16 bases between the germline ends. CDR3 residues: CASSSDSMRDTQYF. The CDR3 DNA is TGTGCCAGCAGCTCCGACAGCATGAGGGATACGCAGTATTTT.

This clonotype appeared many times. The genes are TRBV9 and TRBJ2-3; TRBD1 aligns across 9 bases. The CDR3 sequence is 16 residues long. J was trimmed by 1 base and V by 0 bases; bases with no gene match: 3. Germline CDR1 is SGDLS and CDR2 is YYNGEE. The CDR3, as DNA: TGTGCCAGCAGCGTAGCGCGGGACAGGGGCACAGATACGCAGTATTTT. Its protein product is CASSVARDRGTDTQYF.